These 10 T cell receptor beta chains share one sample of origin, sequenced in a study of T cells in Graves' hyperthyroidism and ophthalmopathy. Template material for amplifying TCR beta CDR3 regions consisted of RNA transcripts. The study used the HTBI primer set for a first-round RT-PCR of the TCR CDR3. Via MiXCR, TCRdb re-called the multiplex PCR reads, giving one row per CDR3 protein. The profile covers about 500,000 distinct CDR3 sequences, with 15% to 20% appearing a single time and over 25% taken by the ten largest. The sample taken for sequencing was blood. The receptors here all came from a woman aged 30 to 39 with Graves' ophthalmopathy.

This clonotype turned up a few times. This CDR3 reads CASSPYRGRTGELFF. The CDR3 DNA reads TGTGCCAGCAGCCCCTACAGGGGTCGCACCGGGGAGCTGTTTTTT. The chain links TRBV3-1 to TRBJ2-2; 7 bases agree with TRBD1. J was trimmed by 4 bases and V by 4 bases; bases with no gene match: 6. Germline CDR1 LGHDT, CDR2 YNNKEL (reference sequence). This CDR3 is built from 15 residues.

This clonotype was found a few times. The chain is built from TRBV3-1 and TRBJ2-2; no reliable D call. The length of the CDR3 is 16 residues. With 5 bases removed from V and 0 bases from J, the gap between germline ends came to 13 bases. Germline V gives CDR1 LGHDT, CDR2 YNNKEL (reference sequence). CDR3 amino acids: CASSDLPASNTGELFF. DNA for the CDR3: TGTGCCAGCAGCGACTTACCAGCTTCGAACACCGGGGAGCTGTTTTTT. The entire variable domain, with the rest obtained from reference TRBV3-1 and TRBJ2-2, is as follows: DTAVSQTPKYLVTQMGNDKSIKCEQNLGHDTMYWYKQDSKKFLKIMFSYNNKELIINETVPNRFSPKSPDKAHLNLHINSLELGDSAVYFCASSDLPASNTGELFFGEGSRLTVL.

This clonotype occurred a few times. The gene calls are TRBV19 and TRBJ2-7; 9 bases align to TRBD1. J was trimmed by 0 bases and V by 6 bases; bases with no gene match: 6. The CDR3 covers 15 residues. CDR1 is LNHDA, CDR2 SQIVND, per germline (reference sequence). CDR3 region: CASRQQGANSYEQYF. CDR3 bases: TGTGCCAGTAGGCAACAGGGGGCTAACTCCTACGAGCAGTACTTC.

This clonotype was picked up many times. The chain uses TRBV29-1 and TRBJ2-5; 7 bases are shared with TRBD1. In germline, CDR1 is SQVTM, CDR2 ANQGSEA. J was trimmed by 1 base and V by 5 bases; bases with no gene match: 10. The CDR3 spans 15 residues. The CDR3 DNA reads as TGCAGCGTTACAATGGGGGCAGGGGGCCAAGAGACCCAGTACTTC. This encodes CSVTMGAGGQETQYF.

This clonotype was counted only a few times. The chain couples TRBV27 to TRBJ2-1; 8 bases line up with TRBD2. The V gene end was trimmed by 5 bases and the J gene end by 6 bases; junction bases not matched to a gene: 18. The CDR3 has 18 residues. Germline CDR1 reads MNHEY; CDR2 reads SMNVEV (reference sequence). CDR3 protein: CASSPRGGRVAGFNEQFF. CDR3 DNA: TGTGCCAGCAGTCCCAGGGGTGGTCGGGTAGCGGGATTCAATGAGCAGTTCTTC.

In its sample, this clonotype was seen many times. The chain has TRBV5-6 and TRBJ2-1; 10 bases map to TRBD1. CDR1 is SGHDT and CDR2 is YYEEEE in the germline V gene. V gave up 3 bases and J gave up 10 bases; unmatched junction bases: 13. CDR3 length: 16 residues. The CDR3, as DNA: TGTGCCAGCAGCTCTGAAGGGGGGACAGGGGCATTGGAGCAGTTCTTC. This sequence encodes CASSSEGGTGALEQFF.

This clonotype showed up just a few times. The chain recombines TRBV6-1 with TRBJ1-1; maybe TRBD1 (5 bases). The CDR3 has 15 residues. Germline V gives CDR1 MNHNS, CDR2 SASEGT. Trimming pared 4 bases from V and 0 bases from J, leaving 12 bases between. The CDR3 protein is CASSVPRQMNTEAFF. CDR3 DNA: TGTGCCAGCAGTGTCCCTCGACAGATGAACACTGAAGCTTTCTTT.

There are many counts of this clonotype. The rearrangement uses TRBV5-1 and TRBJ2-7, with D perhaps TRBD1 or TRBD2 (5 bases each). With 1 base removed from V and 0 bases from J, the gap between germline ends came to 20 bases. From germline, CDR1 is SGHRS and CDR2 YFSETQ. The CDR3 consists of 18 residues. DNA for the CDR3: TGCGCCAGCAGCTTGTGGATCTTCCGGGACCGCCTCTCCTACGAGCAGTACTTC. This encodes CASSLWIFRDRLSYEQYF.

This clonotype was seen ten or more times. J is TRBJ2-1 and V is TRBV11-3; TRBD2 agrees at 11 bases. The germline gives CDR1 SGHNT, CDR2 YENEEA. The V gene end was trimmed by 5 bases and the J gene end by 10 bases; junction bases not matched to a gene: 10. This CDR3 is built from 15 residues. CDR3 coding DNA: TGTGCCAGCAGCCACCAACTAGCGGGAGATAGAGAGCAGTTCTTC. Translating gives CASSHQLAGDREQFF.

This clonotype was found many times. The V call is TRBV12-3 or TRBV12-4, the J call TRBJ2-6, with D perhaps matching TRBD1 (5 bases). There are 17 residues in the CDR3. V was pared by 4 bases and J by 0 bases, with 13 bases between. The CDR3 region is CASSSDTASSGANVLTF. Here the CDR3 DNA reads TGTGCCAGCAGTTCGGACACCGCCAGCTCTGGGGCCAACGTCCTGACTTTC.